Sequencing of this T cell receptor beta chain was carried out in a study of vaccination and CD4 T cells after COVID-19. Study-level background: A median of approximately 72 days (range 14 to 241) separated dose two from the taking of post-vaccine samples.

The Oncomine TCR Beta short-read assay sequenced DNA from cultured CD4+ T cells. TCRdb re-analysed the PCR reads in MiXCR, keeping a single row per CDR3 protein. This sample yields about 21,000 distinct CDR3 sequences, of which around 62% are seen a single time; 23% belongs to the top ten. J gave up 6 bases and V 1 base, and 12 bases lay outside the gene matches. The CDR3 spans 17 residues. CDR1 and CDR2 (germline): DFQATT, SNEGSKA (reference sequence). Notes on this clonotype: Its specificity is not known.

Treatment denoted: roughly ten-day PBMC culture with coronavirus spike peptide pools or control peptides (ViraFEST assay). The input for sequencing was CD4+ T cells from blood, cultured in vitro, taken before SARS-CoV-2 vaccination. The rearrangement uses TRBV20-1 and TRBJ1-4; 9 bases fit TRBD1. The TCR originated in a human donor who received a COVID-19 vaccine. CDR3 sequence: CSARALRDRDRYEKLFF. For the CDR3, the DNA is TGCAGTGCTAGAGCTCTCCGGGACAGGGACCGCTATGAAAAACTGTTTTTT.